This TCR beta chain came from a study of cytomegalovirus exposure and HLA in healthy donors. General study results and limits: Among TCR sequences, most were rare, though some public TCRs appeared in many donors.

On this clone itself: What it binds is unknown.

The repertoire was sequenced with immunoSEQ multiplex PCR; TCRdb's copy has only in-frame clones and lacks some. The sample has hundreds of thousands of clones; around four fifths are singletons. The sequence came from a young woman in good health and CMV-seronegative. Sequencing was carried out using PBMCs.

CDR3 region: CASSELAASTSYNSPLHF. CDR3 in DNA: TGTGCCAGCAGTGAACTGGCTGCATCCACCTCCTATAATTCACCCCTCCACTTT. The J gene is TRBJ1-6, the V gene TRBV6-1, with unresolved D. The CDR3 has 18 residues. The V gene's germline CDR1 is MNHNS and CDR2 SASEGT. V was clipped by 2 bases and J by 0 bases, with 14 bases between them.